By its share, the clone carrying this T cell receptor (beta chain) is medium-sized. Antigen: not known. This record comes from a study of T-cell reconstitution after alpha-beta-depleted transplantation in children. General study results and limits: After one year, T-cell counts and TCRbeta diversity mostly came from new T cells. Where some patients showed high TCRbeta diversity at day 60, it came from recipient T cells and thymic progenitors that had survived. Expanded graft clones, several hundred of them, were reportedly the source of alpha-beta T cells about two months after transplant.

V lost 10 bases, J lost 10 bases, and 11 bases lay in between. Per the germline V gene, CDR1 is LNHDA and CDR2 is SQIVND (reference sequence). This CDR3 spans 10 amino acids. The TCRbeta library incorporated unique molecular identifiers. TCRdb itself ran the PCR reads through MiXCR, one entry per CDR3 protein. The sample shows about 3,300 distinct CDR3 sequences, 22% of them seen only once. Here the sequenced sample was PBMCs, mostly from graft donor cells, taken 60 days after TCRalphabeta/CD19-depleted stem cell transplant. The sequence derives from a male patient aged 2 to 9 who had a stem cell transplant for acute lymphoblastic leukemia, so the T cells may come from the graft donor. The rearrangement joins TRBV19 to TRBJ2-1; the D is unclear. The CDR3 reads CATSLGEQFF. The DNA for the CDR3 is TGTGCCACCAGCTTGGGCGAGCAGTTCTTC.